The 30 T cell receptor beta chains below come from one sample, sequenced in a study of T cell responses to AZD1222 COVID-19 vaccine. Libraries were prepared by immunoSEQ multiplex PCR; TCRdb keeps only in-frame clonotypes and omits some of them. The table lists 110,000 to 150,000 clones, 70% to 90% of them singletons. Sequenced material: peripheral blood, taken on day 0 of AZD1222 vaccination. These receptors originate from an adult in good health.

The CDR3 spells CASSPTVEETQYF. The CDR3 nucleotides read TGTGCCAGCAGTCCGACCGTAGAAGAGACCCAGTACTTC. The chain has TRBV28 and TRBJ2-5, with D uncertain. The CDR3 has 13 amino acids. Looked up from germline, CDR1 is MDHEN and CDR2 is SYDVKM. Trimming removed 5 bases from V and 3 bases from J, with 10 bases in between.

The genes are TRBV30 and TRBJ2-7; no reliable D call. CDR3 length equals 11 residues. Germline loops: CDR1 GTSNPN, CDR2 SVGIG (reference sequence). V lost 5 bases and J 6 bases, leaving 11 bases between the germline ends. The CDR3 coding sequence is TGTGCCTGGGGGGAAAAGGGCGAGCAGTACTTC. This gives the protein CAWGEKGEQYF. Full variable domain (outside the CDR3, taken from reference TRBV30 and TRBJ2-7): SQTIHQWPATLVQPVGSPLSLECTVEGTSNPNLYWYRQAAGRGLQLLFYSVGIGQISSEVPQNLSASRPQDRQFILSSKKLLLSDSGFYLCAWGEKGEQYFGPGTRLTVT.

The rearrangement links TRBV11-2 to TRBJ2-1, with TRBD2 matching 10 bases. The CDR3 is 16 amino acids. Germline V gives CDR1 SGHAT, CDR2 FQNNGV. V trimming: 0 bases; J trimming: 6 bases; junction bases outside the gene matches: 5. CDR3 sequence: CASSLDLAGGLNEQFF. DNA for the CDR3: TGTGCCAGCAGCTTAGATTTAGCGGGGGGACTCAATGAGCAGTTCTTC. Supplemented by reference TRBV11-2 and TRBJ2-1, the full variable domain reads EAGVAQSPRYKIIEKRQSVAFWCNPISGHATLYWYQQILGQGPKLLIQFQNNGVVDDSQLPKDRFSAERLKGVDSTLKIQPAKLEDSAVYLCASSLDLAGGLNEQFFGPGTRLTVL.

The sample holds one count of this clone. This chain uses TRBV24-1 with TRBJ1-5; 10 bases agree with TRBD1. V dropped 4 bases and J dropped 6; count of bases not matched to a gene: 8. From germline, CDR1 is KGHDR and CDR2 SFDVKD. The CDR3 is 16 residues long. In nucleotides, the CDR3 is TGTGCCACCAGTGACCCCGGACAGGGGGGCACTCAGCCCCAGCATTTT. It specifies CATSDPGQGGTQPQHF.

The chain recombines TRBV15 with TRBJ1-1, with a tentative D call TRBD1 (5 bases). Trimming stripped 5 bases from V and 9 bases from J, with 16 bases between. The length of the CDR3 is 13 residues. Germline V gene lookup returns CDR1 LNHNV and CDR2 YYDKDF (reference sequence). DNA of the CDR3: TGTGCCACCAGCGGCTCCCGGAGGACACAAGCTTTCTTT. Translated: CATSGSRRTQAFF.

The CDR3 here is CASRNRRLATDTQYF. DNA of the CDR3: TGTGCCAGCAGAAACCGCAGGTTAGCCACAGATACGCAGTATTTT. V and J are TRBV5-8 and TRBJ2-3; D is unclear. Germline V CDR1 and CDR2: SGHTS, YDEGEE. V was shortened by 5 bases and J by 2 bases, with 15 bases between the two germline ends. The length of the CDR3 is 15 residues.

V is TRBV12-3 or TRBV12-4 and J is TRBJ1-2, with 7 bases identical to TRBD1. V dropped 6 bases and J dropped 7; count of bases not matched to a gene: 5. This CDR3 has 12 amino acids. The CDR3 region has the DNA TGTGCCAGCAGGCAGACAGGGCTTGGCTACACCTTC. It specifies CASRQTGLGYTF.

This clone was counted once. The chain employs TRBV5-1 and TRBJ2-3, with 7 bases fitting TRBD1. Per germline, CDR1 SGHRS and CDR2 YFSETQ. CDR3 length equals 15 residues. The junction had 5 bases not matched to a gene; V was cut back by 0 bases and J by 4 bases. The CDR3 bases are TGCGCCAGCAGCTTGGCTGCTACAGGGGCAGATACGCAGTATTTT. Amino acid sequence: CASSLAATGADTQYF. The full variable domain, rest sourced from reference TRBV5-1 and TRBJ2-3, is KAGVTQTPRYLIKTRGQQVTLSCSPISGHRSVSWYQQTPGQGLQFLFEYFSETQRNKGNFPGRFSGRQFSNSRSEMNVSTLELGDSALYLCASSLAATGADTQYFGPGTRLTVL.

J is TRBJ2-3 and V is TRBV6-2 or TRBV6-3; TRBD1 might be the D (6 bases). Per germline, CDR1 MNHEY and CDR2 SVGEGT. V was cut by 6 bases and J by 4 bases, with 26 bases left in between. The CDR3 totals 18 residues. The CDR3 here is CASSPSWGRATLPDTQYF. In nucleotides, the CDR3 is TGTGCCAGCAGCCCTTCTTGGGGGCGGGCCACCCTCCCAGATACGCAGTATTTT.

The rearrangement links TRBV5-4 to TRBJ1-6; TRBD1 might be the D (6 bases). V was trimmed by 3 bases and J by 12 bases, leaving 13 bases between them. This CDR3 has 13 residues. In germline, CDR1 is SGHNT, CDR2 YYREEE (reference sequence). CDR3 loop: CASSSGTPLPLHF. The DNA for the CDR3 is TGTGCCAGCAGCTCTGGGACACCTTTACCCCTCCACTTT.

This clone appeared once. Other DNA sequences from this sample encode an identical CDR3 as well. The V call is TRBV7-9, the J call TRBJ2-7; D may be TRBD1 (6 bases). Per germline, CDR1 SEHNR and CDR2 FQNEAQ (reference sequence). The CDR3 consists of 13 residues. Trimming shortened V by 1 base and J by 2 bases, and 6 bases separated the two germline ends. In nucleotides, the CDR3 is TGTGCCAGCAGCTTAGGGGGGCCCTACGAGCAGTACTTC. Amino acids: CASSLGGPYEQYF.

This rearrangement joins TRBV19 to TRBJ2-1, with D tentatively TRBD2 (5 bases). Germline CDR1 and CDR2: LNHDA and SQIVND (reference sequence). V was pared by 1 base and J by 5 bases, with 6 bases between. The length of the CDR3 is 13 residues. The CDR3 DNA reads TGTGCCAGTAGTATAGCGCGGGACAATGAGCAGTTCTTC. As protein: CASSIARDNEQFF. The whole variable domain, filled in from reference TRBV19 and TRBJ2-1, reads DGGITQSPKYLFRKEGQNVTLSCEQNLNHDAMYWYRQDPGQGLRLIYYSQIVNDFQKGDIAEGYSVSREKKESFPLTVTSAQKNPTAFYLCASSIARDNEQFFGPGTRLTVL.

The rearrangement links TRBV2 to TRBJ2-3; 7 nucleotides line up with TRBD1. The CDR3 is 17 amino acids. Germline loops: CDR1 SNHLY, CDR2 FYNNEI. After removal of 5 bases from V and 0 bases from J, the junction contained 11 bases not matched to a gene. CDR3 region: CASSSPGQVTSTDTQYF. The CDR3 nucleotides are TGTGCCAGCAGTAGCCCAGGACAGGTCACTAGCACAGATACGCAGTATTTT.

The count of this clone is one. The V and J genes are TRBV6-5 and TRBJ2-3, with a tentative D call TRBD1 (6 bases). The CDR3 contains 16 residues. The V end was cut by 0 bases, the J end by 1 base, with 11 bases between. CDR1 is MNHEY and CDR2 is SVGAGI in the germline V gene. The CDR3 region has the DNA TGTGCCAGCAGTTACTCGTCGACAGGACGCACAGATACGCAGTATTTT. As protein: CASSYSSTGRTDTQYF.

CDR3 sequence (DNA): TGTGCCAGCATCCAACCGGGACAGGAGGCTTCCTATGGCTACACCTTC. Protein product: CASIQPGQEASYGYTF. This chain links TRBV21-1 with TRBJ1-2; TRBD1 is the table's D call and was not checked against the DNA. TRBV21-1 is a documented pseudogene. The CDR3 loop spans 16 amino acids.

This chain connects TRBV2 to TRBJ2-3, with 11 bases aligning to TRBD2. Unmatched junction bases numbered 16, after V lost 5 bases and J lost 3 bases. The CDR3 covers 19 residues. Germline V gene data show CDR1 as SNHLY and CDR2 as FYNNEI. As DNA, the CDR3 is TGTGCCAGCAGTCAAACGGGCCTAGCGGGAGGAGGAGGGACAGATACGCAGTATTTT. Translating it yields CASSQTGLAGGGGTDTQYF.

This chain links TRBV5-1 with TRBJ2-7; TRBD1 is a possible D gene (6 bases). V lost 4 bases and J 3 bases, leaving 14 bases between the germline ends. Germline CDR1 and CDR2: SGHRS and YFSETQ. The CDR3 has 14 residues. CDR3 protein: CASSPQGLNYEQYF. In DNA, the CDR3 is TGCGCCAGCAGCCCCCAGGGGCTTAACTACGAGCAGTACTTC.

The CDR3 reads CASSLDPSGEETQYF. CDR3 sequence (DNA): TGTGCCAGCAGCTTAGACCCTAGCGGCGAAGAGACCCAGTACTTC. The V and J genes are TRBV13 and TRBJ2-5; 7 bases map to TRBD2. The CDR3 runs to 15 residues. The germline CDR1 and CDR2 sequences are PRHDT and FYEKMQ (reference sequence). V lost 1 base, J lost 3 bases, and 5 bases stayed unmatched.

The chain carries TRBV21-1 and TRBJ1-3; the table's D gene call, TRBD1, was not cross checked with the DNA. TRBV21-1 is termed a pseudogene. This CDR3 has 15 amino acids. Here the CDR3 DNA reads TGTGCCAGCCGTTTCAGGGGCCCATCTGGAAACACCATATATTTT. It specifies CASRFRGPSGNTIYF.

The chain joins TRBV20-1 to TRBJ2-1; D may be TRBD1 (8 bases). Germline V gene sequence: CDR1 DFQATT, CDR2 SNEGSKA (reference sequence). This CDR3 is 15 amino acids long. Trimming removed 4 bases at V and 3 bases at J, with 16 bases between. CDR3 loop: CSAIEQGGDYNEQFF. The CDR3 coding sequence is TGCAGTGCTATTGAACAGGGGGGGGACTACAATGAGCAGTTCTTC.

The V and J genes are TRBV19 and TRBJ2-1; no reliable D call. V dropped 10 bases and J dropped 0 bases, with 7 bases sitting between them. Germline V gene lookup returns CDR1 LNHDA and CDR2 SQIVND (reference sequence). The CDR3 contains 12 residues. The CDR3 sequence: CATDDSYNEQFF. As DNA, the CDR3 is TGTGCCACCGATGACTCCTACAATGAGCAGTTCTTC.

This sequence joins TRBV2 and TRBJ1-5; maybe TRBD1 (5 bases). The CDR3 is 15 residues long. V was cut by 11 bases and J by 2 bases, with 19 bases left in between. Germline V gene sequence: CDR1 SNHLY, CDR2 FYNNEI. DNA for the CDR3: TGTGCCGGCTCAGGGAATCGGGTGGGCAATCAGCCCCAGCATTTT. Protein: CAGSGNRVGNQPQHF.

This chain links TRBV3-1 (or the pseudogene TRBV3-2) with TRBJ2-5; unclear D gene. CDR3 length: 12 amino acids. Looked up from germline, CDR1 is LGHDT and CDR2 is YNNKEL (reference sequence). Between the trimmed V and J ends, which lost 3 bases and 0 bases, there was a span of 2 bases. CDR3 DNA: TGTGCCAGCAGCCACTACCAAGAGACCCAGTACTTC. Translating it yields CASSHYQETQYF.

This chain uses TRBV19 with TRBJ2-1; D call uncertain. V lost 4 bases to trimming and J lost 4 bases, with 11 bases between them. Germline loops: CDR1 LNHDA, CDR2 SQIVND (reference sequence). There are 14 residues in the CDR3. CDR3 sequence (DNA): TGTGCCAGTAGTACCCCCGCCAGTTACAATGAGCAGTTCTTC. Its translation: CASSTPASYNEQFF.

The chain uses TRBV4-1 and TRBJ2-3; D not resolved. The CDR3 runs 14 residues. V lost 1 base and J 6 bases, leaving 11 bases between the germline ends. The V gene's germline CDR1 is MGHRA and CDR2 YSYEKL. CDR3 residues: CASSQVVFPDTQYF. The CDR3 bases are TGCGCCAGCAGCCAAGTTGTATTCCCGGATACGCAGTATTTT.

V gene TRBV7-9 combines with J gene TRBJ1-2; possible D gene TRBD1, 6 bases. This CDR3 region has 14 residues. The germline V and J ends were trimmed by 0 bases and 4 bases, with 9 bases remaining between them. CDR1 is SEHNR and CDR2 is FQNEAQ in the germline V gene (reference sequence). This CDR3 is CASSLAQGTYGYTF. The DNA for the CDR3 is TGTGCCAGCAGCTTAGCCCAGGGGACCTATGGCTACACCTTC.

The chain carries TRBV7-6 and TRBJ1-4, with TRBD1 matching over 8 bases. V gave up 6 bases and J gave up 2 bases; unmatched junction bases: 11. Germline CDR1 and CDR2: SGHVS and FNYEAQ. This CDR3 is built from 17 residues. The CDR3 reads CASRSRQGRFTNEKLFF. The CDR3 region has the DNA TGTGCCAGCAGATCCCGACAGGGGAGGTTCACTAATGAAAAACTGTTTTTT.

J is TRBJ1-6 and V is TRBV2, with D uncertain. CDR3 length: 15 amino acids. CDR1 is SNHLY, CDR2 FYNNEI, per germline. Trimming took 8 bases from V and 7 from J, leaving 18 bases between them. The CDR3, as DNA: TGTGCCAGCTCCCTGGCCGAGCGGCACAATTCACCCCTCCACTTT. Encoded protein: CASSLAERHNSPLHF.

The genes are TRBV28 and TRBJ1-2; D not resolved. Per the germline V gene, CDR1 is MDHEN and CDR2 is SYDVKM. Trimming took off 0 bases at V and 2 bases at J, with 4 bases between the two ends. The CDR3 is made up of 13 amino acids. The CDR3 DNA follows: TGTGCCAGCAGTTTATGGCCAAACTATGGCTACACCTTC. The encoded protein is CASSLWPNYGYTF.

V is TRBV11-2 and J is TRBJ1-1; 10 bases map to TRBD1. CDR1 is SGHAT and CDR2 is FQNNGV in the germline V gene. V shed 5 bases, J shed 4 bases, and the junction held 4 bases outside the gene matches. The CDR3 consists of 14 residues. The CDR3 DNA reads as TGTGCCAGCAGCCGACAGGGGGCCGTCACTGAAGCTTTCTTT. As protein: CASSRQGAVTEAFF. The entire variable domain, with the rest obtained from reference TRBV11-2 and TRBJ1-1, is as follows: EAGVAQSPRYKIIEKRQSVAFWCNPISGHATLYWYQQILGQGPKLLIQFQNNGVVDDSQLPKDRFSAERLKGVDSTLKIQPAKLEDSAVYLCASSRQGAVTEAFFGQGTRLTVV.